Listed below are T cell receptor beta chains from one sample, sequenced in a study of tumor-infiltrating lymphocytes in glioblastoma multiforme. Via MiXCR, TCRdb re-called the multiplex PCR reads, giving one row per CDR3 protein. The data hold 15,000 to 20,000 distinct CDR3 sequences, with roughly 64% observed a single time. Sequencing was done on a sample of peripheral blood. These TCRs come from a male donor with glioblastoma. The CDR3 runs from the conserved cysteine through the conserved F or W. The order of the fields is CDR3 length, D gene, J gene, V gene, clone size, CDR3 DNA, CDR3 protein. A D gene is named only where the DNA matches it firmly. The listing skips clone size in some rows; elsewhere it reads once, few, many or a size class.

>16|TRBD1|TRBJ2-3|TRBV5-1|NA
TGCGCCAGCAAAAACGGGGACAGGGTTTTGACAGATACGCAGTATTTT
CASKNGDRVLTDTQYF
>15|NA|TRBJ2-1|TRBV29-1|few
TGTAGCGTTGGGTTTGTTGGGGGCTCCTACAATGAGCAGTTCTTC
CSVGFVGGSYNEQFF
>13|TRBD2|TRBJ2-1|TRBV30|many
TGTGCCTGGAGCCCCGGGACTACCAATGAGCAGTTCTTC
CAWSPGTTNEQFF
>13|NA|TRBJ1-4|TRBV28|few
TGTGCCGCGAGGGGGGCCGATAATGAAAAACTGTTTTTT
CAARGADNEKLFF
>14|TRBD2|TRBJ2-7|TRBV28|few
TGTGCCAGCGGACTAGCGGGTAACTCCTACGAGCAGTACTTC
CASGLAGNSYEQYF
>16|NA|TRBJ2-3|TRBV5-6|NA
TGTGCCAGCAGAGATCTGCGAAGAAGGGGCACAGATACGCAGTATTTT
CASRDLRRRGTDTQYF
>16|NA|TRBJ1-3|TRBV10-2|NA
TGCGCCAGCAATGAAATCCGGGGGGCCTCTGGAAACACCATATATTTT
CASNEIRGASGNTIYF
>15|NA|TRBJ2-7|TRBV20-1|NA
TGCATTGCGGGGGCTCGGAGGATAGGGTCGGATGAGCAGTACTTC
CIAGARRIGSDEQYF
>16|NA|TRBJ1-1|TRBV20-1|NA
TGCAGTGCCCATTACTTCTCCGCTGGACGGAACACTGAAGCGTTCTTT
CSAHYFSAGRNTEAFF
>14|TRBD1|TRBJ1-1|TRBV11-1|NA
TGTGCCAGCTTCCCGGGGACAGGGGGCACTGAAGCTTTCTTT
CASFPGTGGTEAFF
>15|NA|TRBJ1-1|TRBV11-2|NA
TGTGCCAGCAGTTTCTGGAGGGATAGGTGCACTGAAGCATTCTTT
CASSFWRDRCTEAFF
>16|NA|TRBJ2-1|TRBV7-9|NA
TGTGCCAGCAGCTTAGGATTAGCGGCAGACCTCGATGAGCAGTTCTTC
CASSLGLAADLDEQFF
>16|NA|TRBJ1-2|TRBV5-1|NA
TGCGCCAGCAGCTCCCAACCACAGGGAGTTAGCTATGGCTACACCTTC
CASSSQPQGVSYGYTF
>15|NA|TRBJ2-7|TRBV12-3/TRBV12-4|NA
TGTGCCGGCAGCTCGACTGGGGCACTATCTTACGAGCAGTACTTC
CAGSSTGALSYEQYF
>14|NA|TRBJ2-2|TRBV4-2|many
TGTGCCAGCAGCCAAGATAACCTCCCAGGGGAGCTGTTTTTT
CASSQDNLPGELFF
>15|TRBD1|TRBJ2-7|TRBV7-8|once
TGTGCCAGCAGCTTAGACAGGGGGATGGTGAACGAGCAGTACTTC
CASSLDRGMVNEQYF
>17|TRBD2|TRBJ2-1|TRBV7-3|NA
TGTGCCAGCAGCTTAGTGGGGGGGGGAAGCTCCTACAATGAGCAGTTCTTC
CASSLVGGGSSYNEQFF
>15|NA|TRBJ2-6|TRBV11-2|once
TGTGCCAGCAGGGCTGAGTACTCTGGGGCCAACGTCCTGACTTTC
CASRAEYSGANVLTF
>14|NA|TRBJ2-1|TRBV6-6|many
TGTGCCAGCACCGTACCCACAGCCTACAATGAGCAGTTCTTC
CASTVPTAYNEQFF
>14|TRBD1|TRBJ2-5|TRBV11-2|large
TGTGCCAGCAGCTTAGCCGGACAGGGGGAGACCCAGTACTTC
CASSLAGQGETQYF
>14|TRBD1|TRBJ2-5|TRBV5-1|NA
TGCACAAGCAGCGGATACAGGGGGGAGGAGACCCAGTACTTC
CTSSGYRGEETQYF
>20|NA|TRBJ2-4|TRBV5-1|once
TGCGCCAGCAGCTATGGAGAAGAGAGGGTTCTCGTCCGGGCCAAAAACATTCAGTACTTC
CASSYGEERVLVRAKNIQYF
>14|TRBD1|TRBJ2-7|TRBV20-1|NA
TGCAGTGCTACTGAGACAGGGGTATCCTACGAGCAGTACTTC
CSATETGVSYEQYF
>14|NA|TRBJ2-6|TRBV28|many
TGTGCCAGCGGAGGGGGTTCTGGGGCCAACGTCCTGACTTTC
CASGGGSGANVLTF
>12|NA|TRBJ2-1|TRBV11-2|NA
TGTGCCAGCAGCTTACCCTACAATGAGCAGCTCTTC
CASSLPYNEQLF
>16|NA|TRBJ1-6|TRBV6-6|NA
TGTGCCAGCAGTTGGGGGAGGGTGAGGGATAATTCACCCCTCCACTTT
CASSWGRVRDNSPLHF
>15|NA|TRBJ2-7|TRBV19|NA
TGTGCCAGTAGTACTAAGGGGGGACGCTCCTACGAGCAGTACTTC
CASSTKGGRSYEQYF
>15|TRBD1|TRBJ1-1|TRBV20-1|few
TGCAATGCTCGGACAGGGTCGAGGGTGAACACTGAAGCTTTCTTT
CNARTGSRVNTEAFF
>14|NA|TRBJ2-3|TRBV12-2|few
TGTGCAAACTCCCGGGACGGTAGCACAGATACGCAGTATTTT
CANSRDGSTDTQYF
>15|NA|TRBJ2-3|TRBV10-3|many
TGTGCCACTAATAGCCGAGGACGGAACACAGATACGCAGTATTTT
CATNSRGRNTDTQYF
>15|NA|TRBJ2-1|TRBV11-1|NA
TGTGCCAGCAGCTTTGGGCGAGACTCCTACAATGAGCAGTTCTTC
CASSFGRDSYNEQFF
>13|TRBD1|TRBJ1-1|TRBV29-1|NA
TGCAGCGCCGACAGGGACGTGGGCACTGAAGCTTTCTTT
CSADRDVGTEAFF
>13|TRBD2|TRBJ2-7|TRBV11-2|NA
TGTGCCAGCAGCCTCCTAGCGGCCTACGAGCAGTACTTC
CASSLLAAYEQYF
>16|TRBD2|TRBJ2-5|TRBV20-1|NA
TGCAGTGCTAGAGGGACTAGCGGGACAGCAAGAGGGACCCAGTACTTC
CSARGTSGTARGTQYF
>12|NA|TRBJ2-1|TRBV29-1|NA
TGCAGCGTTGTAGAGGATACTAATGAGCGGTTCTTC
CSVVEDTNERFF
>15|TRBD2|TRBJ2-7|TRBV29-1|medium-sized
TGCAGCGTTGAAGATTCCAAGCGGGAGTCGTACGAGCAGTACTTC
CSVEDSKRESYEQYF
>15|TRBD1|TRBJ1-1|TRBV6-6|NA
TGTGCCAGCAGTAGGCCGGGACAGGGCACCACTGAGGCTTCCTTT
CASSRPGQGTTEASF
>14|NA|TRBJ2-3|TRBV5-1|once
TGCATCAGCAGCCATGACCGACACACAGATACGCAGTATTTT
CISSHDRHTDTQYF
>13|NA|TRBJ1-2|TRBV20-1|few
TGCAGTGCTAGTAATCCAACGGACTATGGCTACACCTTC
CSASNPTDYGYTF
>14|TRBD1|TRBJ1-1|TRBV12-3/TRBV12-4|NA
TGTGCCAGCAATTCGGACAGGGTGTCCACTGAAGCTTTCTTT
CASNSDRVSTEAFF
>14|NA|TRBJ1-5|TRBV10-3|NA
TGTGCCATCAGTGAGGTGCAAGGCCATCAGCCCCAGCATTTT
CAISEVQGHQPQHF
>15|TRBD2|TRBJ2-7|TRBV6-5|NA
TGTGCCAGCAGTTACGAGGAAAGGGCGGGAGGGGAGCAGTACTTC
CASSYEERAGGEQYF
>15|NA|TRBJ2-2|TRBV11-2|NA
TGTGCCAGCAGCTTAGGGTCGGCCTTGGGCGGGGAGCTATTTTTT
CASSLGSALGGELFF
>18|TRBD1|TRBJ1-2|TRBV6-5|NA
TGTGCCAGCAGTTACATTTCCGGGACAGAATACCGGTCCTACGGCTACACCTTC
CASSYISGTEYRSYGYTF
>15|TRBD2|TRBJ2-1|TRBV5-1|many
TGCGCCAGCAGCTTGCTAGCGGGGGTGTACAATGAGCAGTTCTTC
CASSLLAGVYNEQFF
>13|NA|TRBJ2-1|TRBV11-1|NA
TGTGCCAGCAGCTTAGGCCACTGGTATGAGCAGTTCTTC
CASSLGHWYEQFF